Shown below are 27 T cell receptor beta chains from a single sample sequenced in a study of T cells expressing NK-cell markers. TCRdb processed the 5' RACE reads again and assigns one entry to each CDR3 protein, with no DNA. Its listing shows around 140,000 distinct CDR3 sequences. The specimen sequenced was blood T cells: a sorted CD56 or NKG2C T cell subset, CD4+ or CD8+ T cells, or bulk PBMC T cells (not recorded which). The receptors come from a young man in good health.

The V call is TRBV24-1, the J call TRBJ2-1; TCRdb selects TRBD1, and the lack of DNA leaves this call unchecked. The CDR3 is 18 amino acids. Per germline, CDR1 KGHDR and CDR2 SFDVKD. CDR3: CATSDFQGAGGPDNEQFF.

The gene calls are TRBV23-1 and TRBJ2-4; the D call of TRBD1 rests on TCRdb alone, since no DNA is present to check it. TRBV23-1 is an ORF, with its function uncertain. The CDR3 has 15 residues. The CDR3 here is CASSQSDRGCDIQYF.

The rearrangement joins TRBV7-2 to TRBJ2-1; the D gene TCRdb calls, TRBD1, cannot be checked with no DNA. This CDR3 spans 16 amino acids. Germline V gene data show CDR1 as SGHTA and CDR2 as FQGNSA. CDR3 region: CASSPIGGRVGNEQFF. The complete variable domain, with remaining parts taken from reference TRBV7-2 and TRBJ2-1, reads GAGVSQSPSNKVTEKGKDVELRCDPISGHTALYWYRQSLGQGLEFLIYFQGNSAPDKSGLPSDRFSAERTGGSVSTLTIQRTQQEDSAVYLCASSPIGGRVGNEQFFGPGTRLTVL.

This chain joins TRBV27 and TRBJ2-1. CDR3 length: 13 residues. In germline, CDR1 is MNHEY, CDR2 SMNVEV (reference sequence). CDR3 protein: CASRHDWDNEQFF.

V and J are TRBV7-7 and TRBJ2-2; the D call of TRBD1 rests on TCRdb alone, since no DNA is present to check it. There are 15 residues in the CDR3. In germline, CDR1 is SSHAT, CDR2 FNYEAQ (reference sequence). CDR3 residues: CASSSGDPYTGELFF. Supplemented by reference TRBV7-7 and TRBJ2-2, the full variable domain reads GAGVSQSPRYKVTKRGQDVTLRCDPISSHATLYWYQQALGQGPEFLTYFNYEAQPDKSGLPSDRFSAERPEGSISTLTIQRTEQRDSAMYRCASSSGDPYTGELFFGEGSRLTVL.

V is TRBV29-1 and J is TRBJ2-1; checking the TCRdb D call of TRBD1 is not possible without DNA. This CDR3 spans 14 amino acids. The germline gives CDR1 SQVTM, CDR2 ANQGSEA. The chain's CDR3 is CSVERPTGSDEQFF.

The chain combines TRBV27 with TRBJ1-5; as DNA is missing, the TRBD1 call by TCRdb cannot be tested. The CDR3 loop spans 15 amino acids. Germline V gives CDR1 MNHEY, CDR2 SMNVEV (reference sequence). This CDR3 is CASAAGQGLYQPQHF.

The CDR3 sequence is CASRSSTGTESTQQYF. The chain recombines TRBV28 with TRBJ2-7; TCRdb's D call, TRBD1, is unchecked because there is no DNA. The germline V gene encodes CDR1 MDHEN and CDR2 SYDVKM. There are 16 residues in the CDR3. Full variable domain (missing parts from reference TRBV28 and TRBJ2-7): DVKVTQSSRYLVKRTGEKVFLECVQDMDHENMFWYRQDPGLGLRLIYFSYDVKMKEKGDIPEGYSVSREKKERFSLILESASTNQTSMYLCASRSSTGTESTQQYFGPGTRLTVT.

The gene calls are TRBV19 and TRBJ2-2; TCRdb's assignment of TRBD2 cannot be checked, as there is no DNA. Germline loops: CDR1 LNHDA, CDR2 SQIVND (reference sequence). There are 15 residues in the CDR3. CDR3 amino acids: CASSIVGLNTGELFF.

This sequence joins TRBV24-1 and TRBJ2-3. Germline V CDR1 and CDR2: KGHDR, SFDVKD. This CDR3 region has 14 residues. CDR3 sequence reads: CATSGSPTTDTQYF.

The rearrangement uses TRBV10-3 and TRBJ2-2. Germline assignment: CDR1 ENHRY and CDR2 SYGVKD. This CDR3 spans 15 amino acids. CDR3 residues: CAISGSGPNTGELFF.

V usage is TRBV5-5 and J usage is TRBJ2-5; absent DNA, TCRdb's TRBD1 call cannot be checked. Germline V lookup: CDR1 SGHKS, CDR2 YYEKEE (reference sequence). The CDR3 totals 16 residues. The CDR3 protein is CASSPSWGPDQETQYF.

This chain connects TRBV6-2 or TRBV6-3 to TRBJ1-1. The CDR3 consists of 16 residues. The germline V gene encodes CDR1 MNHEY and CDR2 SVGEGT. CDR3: CASSYSYRDVNTEAFF.

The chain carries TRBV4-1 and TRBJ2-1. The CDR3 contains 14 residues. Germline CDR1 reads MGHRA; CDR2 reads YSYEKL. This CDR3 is CASSQIRSNNEQFF.

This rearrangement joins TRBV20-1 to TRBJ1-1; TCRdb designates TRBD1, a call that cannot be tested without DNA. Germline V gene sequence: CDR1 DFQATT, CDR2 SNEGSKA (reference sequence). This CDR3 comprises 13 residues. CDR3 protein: CSAKQGPYTEAFF.

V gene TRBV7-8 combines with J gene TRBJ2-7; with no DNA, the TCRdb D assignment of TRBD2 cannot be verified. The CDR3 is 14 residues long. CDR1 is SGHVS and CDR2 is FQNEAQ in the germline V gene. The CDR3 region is CASSPGTSDYEQYF.

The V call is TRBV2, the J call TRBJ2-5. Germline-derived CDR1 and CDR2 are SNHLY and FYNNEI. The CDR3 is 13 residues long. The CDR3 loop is CASSGVGQETQYF.

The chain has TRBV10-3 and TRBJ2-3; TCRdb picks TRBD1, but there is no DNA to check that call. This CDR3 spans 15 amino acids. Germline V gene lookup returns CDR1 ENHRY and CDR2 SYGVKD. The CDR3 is CAISPGQGTRDTQYF.

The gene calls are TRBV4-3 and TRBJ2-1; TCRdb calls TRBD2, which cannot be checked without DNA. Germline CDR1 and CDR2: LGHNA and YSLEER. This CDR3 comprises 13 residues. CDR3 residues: CASSRTSYNEQFF.

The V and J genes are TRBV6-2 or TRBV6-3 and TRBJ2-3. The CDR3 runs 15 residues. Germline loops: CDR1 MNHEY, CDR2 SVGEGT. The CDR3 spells CASSYSSGGTDTQYF.

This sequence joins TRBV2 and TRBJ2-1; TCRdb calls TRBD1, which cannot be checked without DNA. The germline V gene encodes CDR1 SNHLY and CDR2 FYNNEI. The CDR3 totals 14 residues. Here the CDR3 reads CALHRGPADNEQFF.

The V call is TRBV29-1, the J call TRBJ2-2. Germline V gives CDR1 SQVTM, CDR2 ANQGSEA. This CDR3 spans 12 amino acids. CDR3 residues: CSAVDDTGELFF.

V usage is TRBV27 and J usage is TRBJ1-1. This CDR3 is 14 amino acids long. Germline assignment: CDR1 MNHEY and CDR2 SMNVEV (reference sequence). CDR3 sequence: CASSFGRGDTEAFF.

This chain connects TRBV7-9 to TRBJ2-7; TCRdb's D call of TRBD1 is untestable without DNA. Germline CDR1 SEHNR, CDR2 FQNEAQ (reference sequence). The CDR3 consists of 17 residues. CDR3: CASSPPGSVKLGYEQYF.

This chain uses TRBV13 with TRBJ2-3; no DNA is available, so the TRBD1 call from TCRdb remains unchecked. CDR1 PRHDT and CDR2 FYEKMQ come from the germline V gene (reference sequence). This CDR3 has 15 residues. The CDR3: CASSSPGGSTDTQYF.

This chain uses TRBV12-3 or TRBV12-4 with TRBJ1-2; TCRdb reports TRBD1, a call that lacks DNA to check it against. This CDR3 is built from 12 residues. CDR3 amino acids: CASSPPQGGYTF.

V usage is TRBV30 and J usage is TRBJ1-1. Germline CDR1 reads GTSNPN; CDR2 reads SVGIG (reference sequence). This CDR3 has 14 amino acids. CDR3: CAWIGGPVSTEAFF.